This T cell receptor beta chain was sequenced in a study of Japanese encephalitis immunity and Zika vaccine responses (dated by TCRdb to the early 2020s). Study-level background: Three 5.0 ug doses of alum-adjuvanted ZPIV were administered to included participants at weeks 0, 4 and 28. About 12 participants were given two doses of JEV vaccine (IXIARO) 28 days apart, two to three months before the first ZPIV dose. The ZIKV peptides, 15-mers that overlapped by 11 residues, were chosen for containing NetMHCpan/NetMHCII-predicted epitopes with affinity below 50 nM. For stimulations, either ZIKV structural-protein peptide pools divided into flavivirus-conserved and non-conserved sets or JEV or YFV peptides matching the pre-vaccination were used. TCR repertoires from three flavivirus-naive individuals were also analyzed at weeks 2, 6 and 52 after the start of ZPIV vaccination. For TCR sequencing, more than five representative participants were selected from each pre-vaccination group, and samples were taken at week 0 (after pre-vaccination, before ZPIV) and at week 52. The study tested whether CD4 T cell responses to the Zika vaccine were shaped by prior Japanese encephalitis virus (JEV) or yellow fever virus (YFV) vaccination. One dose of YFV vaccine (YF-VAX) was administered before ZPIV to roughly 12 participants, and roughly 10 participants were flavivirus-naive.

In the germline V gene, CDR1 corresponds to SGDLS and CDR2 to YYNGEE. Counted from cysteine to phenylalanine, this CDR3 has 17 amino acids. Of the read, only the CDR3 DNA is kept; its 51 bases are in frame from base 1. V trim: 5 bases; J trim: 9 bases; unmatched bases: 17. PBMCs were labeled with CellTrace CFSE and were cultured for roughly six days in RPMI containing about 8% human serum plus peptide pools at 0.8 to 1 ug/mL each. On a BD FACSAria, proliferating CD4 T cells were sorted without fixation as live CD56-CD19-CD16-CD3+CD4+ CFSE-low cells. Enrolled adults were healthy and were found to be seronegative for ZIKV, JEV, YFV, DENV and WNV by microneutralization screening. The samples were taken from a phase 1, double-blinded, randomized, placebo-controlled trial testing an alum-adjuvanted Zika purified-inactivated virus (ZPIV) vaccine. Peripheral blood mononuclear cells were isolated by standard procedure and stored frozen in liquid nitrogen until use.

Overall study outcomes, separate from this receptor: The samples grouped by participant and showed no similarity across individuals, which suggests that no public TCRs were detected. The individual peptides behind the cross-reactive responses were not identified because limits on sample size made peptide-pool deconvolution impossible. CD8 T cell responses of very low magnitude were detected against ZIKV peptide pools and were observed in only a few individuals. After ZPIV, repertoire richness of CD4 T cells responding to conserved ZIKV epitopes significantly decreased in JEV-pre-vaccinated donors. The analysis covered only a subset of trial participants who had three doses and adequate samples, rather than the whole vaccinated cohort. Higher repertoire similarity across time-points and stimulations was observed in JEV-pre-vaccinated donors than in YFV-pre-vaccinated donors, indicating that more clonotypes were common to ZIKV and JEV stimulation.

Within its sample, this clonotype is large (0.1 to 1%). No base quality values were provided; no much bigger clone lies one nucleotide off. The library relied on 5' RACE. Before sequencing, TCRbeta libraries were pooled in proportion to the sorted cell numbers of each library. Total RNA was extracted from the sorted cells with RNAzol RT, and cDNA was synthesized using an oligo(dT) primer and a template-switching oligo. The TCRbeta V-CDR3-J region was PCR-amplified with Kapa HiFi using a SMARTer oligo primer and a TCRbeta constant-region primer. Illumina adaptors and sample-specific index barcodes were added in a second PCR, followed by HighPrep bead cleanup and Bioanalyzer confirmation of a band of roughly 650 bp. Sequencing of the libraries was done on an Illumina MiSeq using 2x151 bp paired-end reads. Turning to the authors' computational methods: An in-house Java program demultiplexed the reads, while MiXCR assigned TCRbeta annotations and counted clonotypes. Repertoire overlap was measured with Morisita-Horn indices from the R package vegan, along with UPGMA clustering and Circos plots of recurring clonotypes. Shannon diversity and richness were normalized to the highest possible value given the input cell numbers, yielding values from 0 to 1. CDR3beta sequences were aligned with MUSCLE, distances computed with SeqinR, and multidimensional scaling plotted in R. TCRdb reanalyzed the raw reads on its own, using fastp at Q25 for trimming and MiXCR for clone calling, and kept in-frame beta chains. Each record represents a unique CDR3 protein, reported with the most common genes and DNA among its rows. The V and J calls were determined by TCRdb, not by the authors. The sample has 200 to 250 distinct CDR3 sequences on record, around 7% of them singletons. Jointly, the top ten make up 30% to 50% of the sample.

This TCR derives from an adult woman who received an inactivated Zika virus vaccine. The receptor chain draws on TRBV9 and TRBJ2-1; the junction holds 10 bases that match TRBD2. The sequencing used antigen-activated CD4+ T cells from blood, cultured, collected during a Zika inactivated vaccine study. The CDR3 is CASSGGSSGGPLSEQFF. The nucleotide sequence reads TGTGCCAGCAGTGGCGGTTCTAGCGGGGGCCCCCTGAGTGAGCAGTTCTTC.